The 19 T cell receptor beta chains listed next were all sequenced from one sample in a study of T cell repertoires in cytomegalovirus infection. TCRdb passed the reads through MiXCR, listing each CDR3 protein once. The profile shows around 530,000 distinct CDR3 sequences, about 30% of them singletons. The specimen was PBMCs. The receptors were gathered from a human donor in good health (CMV status not recorded). Some clones in this sample may be carry-over from other donors' samples.

The chain uses TRBV20-1 and TRBJ2-7, with 10 bases matching TRBD2. Germline V gene sequence: CDR1 DFQATT, CDR2 SNEGSKA (reference sequence). The CDR3 covers 15 residues. J was trimmed by 3 bases and V by 1 base; bases with no gene match: 6. CDR3 nucleotides: TGCAGTGCTAGAGTAAGGCTAGCGGGAGTCTACGAGCAGTACTTC. The encoded protein is CSARVRLAGVYEQYF.

V usage is TRBV4-3 and J usage is TRBJ2-5; 7 bases map to TRBD1. This CDR3 region has 15 residues. Germline trimming cut 0 bases from V and 3 bases from J; bases unmatched to any gene: 4. Germline V gives CDR1 LGHNA, CDR2 YSLEER. The CDR3 DNA sequence: TGCGCCAGCAGCCAAGAAGGGGGCGCGGAAGAGACCCAGTACTTC. It encodes CASSQEGGAEETQYF.

This clonotype was seen only a few times. The V call is TRBV19, the J call TRBJ1-1, with 9 positions matching TRBD1. V trimming: 3 bases; J trimming: 6 bases; junction bases outside the gene matches: 5. Germline CDR1 and CDR2: LNHDA and SQIVND (reference sequence). The CDR3 totals 14 residues. Written as DNA, the CDR3 is TGTGCCAGTAGTATGACAGGGGGACTGGCTGAAGCTTTCTTT. It yields the protein CASSMTGGLAEAFF.

This clonotype was counted ten times or more. The CDR3 DNA sequence: TGTGCCAGCAGCTCGAGGGGGACTGCGCAGTATTTT. Translated: CASSSRGTAQYF. The gene calls are TRBV7-9 and TRBJ2-3; possibly TRBD1 or TRBD2 for D (6 bases each). CDR1 and CDR2 from the germline V gene are SEHNR and FQNEAQ (reference sequence). The V end was cut by 4 bases, the J end by 10 bases, with 12 bases between. The CDR3 sequence is 12 residues long.

V is TRBV20-1 and J is TRBJ2-1, with 9 bases lining up with TRBD2. V gave up 1 base and J gave up 7 bases; unmatched junction bases: 11. CDR3 size: 16 residues. Looked up from germline, CDR1 is DFQATT and CDR2 is SNEGSKA (reference sequence). DNA of the CDR3: TGCAGTGCTAGAGGTCTAGCGGGGACTCGTTCGAATGAGCAGTTCTTC. Its protein product is CSARGLAGTRSNEQFF.

The rearrangement joins TRBV4-3 to TRBJ1-2; TRBD1 might be the D (5 bases). The CDR3 is 16 amino acids. Trimming removed 0 bases from V and 5 bases from J, with 16 bases in between. In germline, CDR1 is LGHNA, CDR2 YSLEER. CDR3 residues: CASSQDAYGHRYGYTF. CDR3 nucleotide sequence: TGCGCCAGCAGCCAAGATGCGTACGGACATAGGTATGGCTACACCTTC.

The rearrangement joins TRBV29-1 to TRBJ1-2, with D possibly matching TRBD1 (5 bases). Germline V gene data show CDR1 as SQVTM and CDR2 as ANQGSEA. Trimming left V 1 base short and J 2 bases short, with 5 bases between. The CDR3 sequence is 12 residues long. CDR3 sequence: CSVEGDNYGYTF. The CDR3 coding sequence is TGCAGCGTTGAAGGGGACAACTATGGCTACACCTTC. The full variable domain, rest sourced from reference TRBV29-1 and TRBJ1-2, is SAVISQKPSRDICQRGTSLTIQCQVDSQVTMMFWYRQQPGQSLTLIATANQGSEATYESGFVIDKFPISRPNLTFSTLTVSNMSPEDSSIYLCSVEGDNYGYTFGSGTRLTVV.

This clonotype appeared a single time. This chain joins TRBV7-2 and TRBJ2-3; the D is unclear. The length of the CDR3 is 15 residues. The germline CDR1 and CDR2 sequences are SGHTA and FQGNSA. Trimming shortened V by 2 bases and J by 2 bases, and 11 bases separated the two germline ends. As DNA, the CDR3 is TGTGCCAGCAGCTTAAAGGCAGGATACACAGATACGCAGTATTTT. Translated: CASSLKAGYTDTQYF. Together with reference TRBV7-2 and TRBJ2-3, the CDR3 gives the full variable domain: GAGVSQSPSNKVTEKGKDVELRCDPISGHTALYWYRQSLGQGLEFLIYFQGNSAPDKSGLPSDRFSAERTGGSVSTLTIQRTQQEDSAVYLCASSLKAGYTDTQYFGPGTRLTVL.

CDR3 amino acids: CASSTWTGSSGTQYF. CDR3 coding DNA: TGTGCCAGCAGTACCTGGACAGGGTCCTCGGGTACGCAGTATTTT. The V gene is TRBV11-2, the J gene TRBJ2-3; 8 nucleotides align to TRBD1. CDR3 length: 15 amino acids. J was trimmed by 8 bases and V by 6 bases; bases with no gene match: 13. Germline V lookup: CDR1 SGHAT, CDR2 FQNNGV.

This sequence joins TRBV5-1 and TRBJ2-1, with 7 bases fitting TRBD2. The CDR3 contains 13 residues. The germline CDR1 and CDR2 sequences are SGHRS and YFSETQ. V trimming: 8 bases; J trimming: 7 bases; junction bases outside the gene matches: 9. The CDR3, as DNA: TGCGCCAGTATTCCGGGAGGAGGAAATGAGCAGTTCTTC. As protein: CASIPGGGNEQFF.

This clonotype has a handful of counts. This rearrangement joins TRBV11-2 to TRBJ2-7; D tentatively fits TRBD1 or TRBD2 (5 bases each). The CDR3 is made up of 14 amino acids. Trimming shortened V by 1 base and J by 3 bases, and 10 bases separated the two germline ends. The germline gives CDR1 SGHAT, CDR2 FQNNGV. The CDR3 DNA follows: TGTGCCAGCAGCTTAGCGGGGCAGGACTACGAGCAGTACGTC. Amino acid sequence: CASSLAGQDYEQYV.

The chain carries TRBV19 and TRBJ1-1; D is possibly TRBD1 (6 bases). This CDR3 spans 18 amino acids. The V end lost 0 bases, the J end lost 5 bases, and 22 bases lay between the germline ends. Germline lookup yields CDR1 LNHDA and CDR2 SQIVND (reference sequence). The chain's CDR3 is CASSIDKIQGKGGTEAFF. CDR3 in DNA: TGTGCCAGTAGTATAGATAAAATACAGGGTAAAGGAGGAACTGAAGCTTTCTTT.

The rearrangement links TRBV19 to TRBJ2-1; no definite D call. Germline assignment: CDR1 LNHDA and CDR2 SQIVND (reference sequence). The ends were cut back, 1 base at V and 4 bases at J, with 17 bases in the middle. The CDR3 spans 17 residues. The CDR3 coding sequence is TGTGCCAGTAGTATAGTTTCTGGTGGTGTTTCTTACAATGAGCAGTTCTTC. This encodes CASSIVSGGVSYNEQFF.

There are many counts of this clonotype. The J gene is TRBJ1-2, the V gene TRBV7-2, with D unresolved. Trimming cost V 1 base and J 6 bases, with 6 bases left between them. Germline assignment: CDR1 SGHTA and CDR2 FQGNSA. The CDR3 sequence is 12 residues long. CDR3 region: CASSLGTHGYTF. CDR3 DNA: TGTGCCAGCAGCTTAGGGACTCATGGCTACACCTTC.

The rearrangement joins TRBV4-1 to TRBJ2-7, with TRBD2 matching 8 bases. Trimming cost V 0 bases and J 4 bases; bases outside gene matches: 5. The CDR3 has 15 amino acids. CDR1 is MGHRA and CDR2 is YSYEKL in the germline V gene. DNA for the CDR3: TGCGCCAGCAGCCAAGATCAAGGACTAGCTTACGAGCAGTACTTC. Encoded protein: CASSQDQGLAYEQYF.

The rearrangement joins TRBV7-9 to TRBJ1-4; D possibly corresponds to TRBD1 (6 bases). The V end lost 3 bases, the J end lost 5 bases, and 10 bases lay between the germline ends. CDR1 is SEHNR, CDR2 FQNEAQ, per germline (reference sequence). The CDR3 spans 14 residues. The CDR3 here is CASSFDRRNEKLFF. DNA for the CDR3: TGTGCCAGCAGCTTCGACAGGCGCAATGAAAAACTGTTTTTT.

The genes are TRBV7-9 and TRBJ2-2; 9 bases align to TRBD2. The CDR3 has 17 residues. Germline CDR1 reads SEHNR; CDR2 reads FQNEAQ (reference sequence). With V trimmed by 4 bases and J by 4 bases, 10 bases remained unmatched. The CDR3, as DNA: TGTGCCAGCAGCTCCAACCCCGGGACTAGCATCACCGGGGAGCTGTTTTTT. This translates into CASSSNPGTSITGELFF.

The rearrangement links TRBV19 to TRBJ1-2; 9 nucleotides match TRBD1. Germline CDR1 and CDR2: LNHDA and SQIVND (reference sequence). The CDR3 covers 14 residues. V dropped 8 bases and J dropped 4; count of bases not matched to a gene: 8. CDR3 in DNA: TGTGCCAGTGCGAGGACAGGGGATGGCTATGGCTACACCTTC. This encodes CASARTGDGYGYTF.

The gene calls are TRBV11-2 and TRBJ2-5; TRBD2 aligns across 11 bases. V was clipped by 5 bases and J by 4 bases; unmatched bases: 9. The CDR3 contains 16 residues. Germline CDR1 is SGHAT and CDR2 is FQNNGV. The CDR3, as DNA: TGTGCCAGCAGCCAAGATAGCGGGAGGGCCCTAGAGACCCAGTACTTC. This gives the protein CASSQDSGRALETQYF.